This T cell receptor beta chain was identified during a study of blood T cell repertoires in COVID-19. Sequencing used immunoSEQ multiplex PCR; TCRdb keeps in-frame clones, though not all of them. The profile covers around 160,000 clones, with approximately 80% appearing a single time and 10% to 15% taken by the ten largest. The source material was peripheral blood. This TCR came from a man in his sixties with active or convalescent COVID-19.

This chain's CDR3 is CASSVVPAGTGELFF. CDR3 in DNA: TGTGCCAGCAGCGTAGTACCCGCGGGAACCGGGGAGCTGTTTTTT. The chain links TRBV9 to TRBJ2-2, with D possibly being TRBD2 (6 bases). The V end was cut by 0 bases, the J end by 5 bases, with 11 bases between. The CDR3 length is 15 residues. Germline CDR1 is SGDLS and CDR2 is YYNGEE.